This TCR beta chain was found in a study of brain T cells in children with intractable seizures. As to time point: blood from clinic visit 5 months post-surgery; TSC patient then seizure free. Only cases whose brain tissue showed the highest T cell transcript signatures were sequenced. The CDR3 loop spans 12 amino acids. Trimming stripped 7 bases from V and 5 bases from J, with 9 bases between. The germline V gene has CDR1 MNHEY and CDR2 SVGAGI. The assay was immunoSEQ multiplex PCR, and TCRdb's table has in-frame clones only and misses some. The top ten clones hold 5.7% of a sample with about 350,000 clones, more than 85% of them seen once. In regard to this clone: Its antigen remains unknown.

Study results and limitations: Pre- and post-surgery blood differed in depth, so pre-surgery absences may be undersampling. HCMV serostatus was not known, and viral specificity came from CDR3 similarity only.

The source is a boy under two years old with tuberous sclerosis and intractable seizures. The chain uses TRBV6-5 and TRBJ2-4, with no clear D. The sequencing used peripheral blood, collected less than 6 months after surgery. DNA for the CDR3: TGTGCCAGCACGGAAGACCAAAACATTCAGTACTTC. It codes for CASTEDQNIQYF.